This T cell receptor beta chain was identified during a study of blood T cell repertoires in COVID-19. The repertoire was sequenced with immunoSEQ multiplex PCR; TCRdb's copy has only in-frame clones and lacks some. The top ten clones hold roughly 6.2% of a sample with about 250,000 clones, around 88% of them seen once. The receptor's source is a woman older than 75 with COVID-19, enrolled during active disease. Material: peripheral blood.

The CDR3 coding sequence is TGTGCCAGCAGTGGCACCAGGGACTATGGCTACACCTTC. It encodes CASSGTRDYGYTF. The V and J genes are TRBV2 and TRBJ1-2, with a weak D call TRBD1 (5 bases). Germline assignment: CDR1 SNHLY and CDR2 FYNNEI. Trimming cost V 4 bases and J 3 bases, with 9 bases left between them. The length of the CDR3 is 13 residues.